Detailed here is one T cell receptor beta chain. V dropped 5 bases and J dropped 7 bases, with 18 bases sitting between them. Per the germline V gene, CDR1 is MNHEY and CDR2 is SVGAGI. The CDR3 consists of 14 residues. This sample was taken from a study of cytomegalovirus exposure and HLA in healthy donors. Vbeta (60) and Jbeta (13) primers were used in the PCR. The method was immunoSEQ multiplex PCR; TCRdb's version includes in-frame clones alone and lacks a portion of them. The sample records over 150,000 clones, approximately 76% being singletons. What was sequenced was PBMCs. This TCR was recovered from a man aged 55 to 70 in good health and CMV-seronegative. The chain combines TRBV6-5 with TRBJ2-7, with a possible D match to TRBD1 (5 bases). The CDR3 sequence: CASSPTAQIREQYF. CDR3 DNA: TGTGCCAGCAGTCCGACAGCTCAGATTAGGGAGCAGTACTTC.